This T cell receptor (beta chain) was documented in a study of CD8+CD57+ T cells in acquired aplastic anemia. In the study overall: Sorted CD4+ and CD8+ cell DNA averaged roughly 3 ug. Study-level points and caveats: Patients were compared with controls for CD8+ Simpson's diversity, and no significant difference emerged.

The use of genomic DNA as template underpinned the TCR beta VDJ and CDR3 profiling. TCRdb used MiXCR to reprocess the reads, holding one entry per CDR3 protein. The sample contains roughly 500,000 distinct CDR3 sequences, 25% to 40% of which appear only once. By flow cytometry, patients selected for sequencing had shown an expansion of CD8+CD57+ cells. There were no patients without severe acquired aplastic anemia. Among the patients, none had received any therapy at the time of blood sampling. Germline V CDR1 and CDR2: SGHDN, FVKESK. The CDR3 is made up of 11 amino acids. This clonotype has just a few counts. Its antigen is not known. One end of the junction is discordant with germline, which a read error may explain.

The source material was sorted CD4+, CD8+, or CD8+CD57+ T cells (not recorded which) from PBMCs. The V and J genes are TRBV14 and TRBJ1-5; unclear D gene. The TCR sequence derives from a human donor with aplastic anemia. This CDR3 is CACSPPRPQHF. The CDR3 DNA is TGTGCCTGCAGCCCACCTCGGCCCCAGCATTTT.